Described below is a single T cell receptor beta chain sequence and its context. This CDR3 has 14 amino acids. The germline V gene has CDR1 SGHRS and CDR2 YFSETQ. V lost 6 bases, J lost 1 base, and 11 bases lay in between. TCRdb keeps only in-frame clones here, not all; method: immunoSEQ multiplex PCR. The sample carries approximately 110,000 clones, 69% recorded once. The entry originates in a study of blood T cell repertoires in COVID-19. The source material was peripheral blood. This TCR derives from a man older than 75 with acute or convalescent COVID-19. The chain joins TRBV5-1 to TRBJ2-1, with TRBD1 as a possible D gene (5 bases). The CDR3 loop reads CASNLGDSYNEQFF. The CDR3 nucleotides read TGCGCCAGCAATTTAGGGGATTCCTACAATGAGCAGTTCTTC.